A selection of T cell receptor beta chains follows, all from one sample in a study of T-cell reconstitution after alpha-beta-depleted transplantation in children. TCRdb fed the PCR reads into MiXCR, producing one record per CDR3 protein. Of 550,000 to 600,000 distinct CDR3 sequences in the sample, 23% were seen once. The source material was PBMCs, mostly from graft donor cells, sampled 360 days after TCRalphabeta/CD19-depleted stem cell transplant. The source is a boy under two years old who had a stem cell transplant for acute myeloid leukemia, so the T cells may come from the graft donor. Each CDR3 is given with its conserved first and last residue. Each record gives: J gene, V gene, clone size, D gene, CDR3 protein, CDR3 DNA. The D gene is left open where the match is weak. For some rows the clone size is stated as once, few or many, or as a class when expanded; others skip it.

j_gene: TRBJ2-5; v_gene: TRBV6-5; abundance: few; d_gene: TRBD2; CDR3aa: CASSYLESGEETQYF; CDR3nt: TGTGCCAGCAGTTACTTGGAGAGCGGGGAAGAGACCCAGTACTTC
j_gene: TRBJ2-2; v_gene: TRBV6-1; abundance: once; d_gene: -; CDR3aa: CASSTRTALVAGELFF; CDR3nt: TGTGCCAGCAGTACCCGGACAGCCTTAGTCGCCGGGGAGCTGTTTTTT
j_gene: TRBJ1-1; v_gene: TRBV10-2; abundance: few; d_gene: -; CDR3aa: CASSEGATEAFF; CDR3nt: TGCGCCAGCAGTGAGGGTGCTACTGAAGCTTTCTTT
j_gene: TRBJ2-2; v_gene: TRBV5-6; abundance: -; d_gene: TRBD2; CDR3aa: CASSFGGLAAGELFF; CDR3nt: TGTGCCAGCAGCTTTGGGGGACTAGCCGCCGGGGAGCTGTTTTTT
j_gene: TRBJ2-1; v_gene: TRBV12-3/TRBV12-4; abundance: few; d_gene: TRBD2; CDR3aa: CASSSTLAGGVREQFF; CDR3nt: TGTGCCAGCAGTTCTACACTAGCGGGAGGGGTACGTGAGCAGTTCTTC
j_gene: TRBJ2-4; v_gene: TRBV6-1; abundance: -; d_gene: -; CDR3aa: CASREGRSNIQYF; CDR3nt: TGTGCCAGCAGAGAGGGCAGGTCAAACATTCAGTACTTC
j_gene: TRBJ2-7; v_gene: TRBV21-1; abundance: many; d_gene: -; CDR3aa: CASSKVGGSSYEQYF; CDR3nt: TGTGCCAGCAGCAAAGTCGGTGGGAGCTCCTACGAGCAGTACTTC
j_gene: TRBJ2-1; v_gene: TRBV19; abundance: few; d_gene: -; CDR3aa: CASSISLVAGPSYNEQFF; CDR3nt: TGTGCCAGTAGTATCTCCTTAGTGGCAGGGCCCTCCTACAATGAGCAGTTCTTC
j_gene: TRBJ2-1; v_gene: TRBV20-1; abundance: -; d_gene: -; CDR3aa: CSARHRDNFYNEQFF; CDR3nt: TGCAGTGCTAGGCACAGGGACAACTTCTACAATGAGCAGTTCTTC
j_gene: TRBJ1-1; v_gene: TRBV11-2; abundance: -; d_gene: -; CDR3aa: CASILVGGTNTEAFF; CDR3nt: TGTGCCAGCATCCTCGTCGGGGGGACGAACACTGAAGCTTTCTTT
j_gene: TRBJ2-7; v_gene: TRBV6-5; abundance: few; d_gene: TRBD2; CDR3aa: CASSYSTAGGYEQYF; CDR3nt: TGTGCCAGCAGTTACTCGACGGCGGGGGGGTACGAGCAGTACTTC
j_gene: TRBJ1-1; v_gene: TRBV10-3; abundance: many; d_gene: -; CDR3aa: CAISESMGIGAFF; CDR3nt: TGTGCCATCAGTGAGTCGATGGGTATCGGAGCTTTCTTT
j_gene: TRBJ1-1; v_gene: TRBV20-1; abundance: -; d_gene: -; CDR3aa: CSAPRQSTEAFF; CDR3nt: TGCAGTGCTCCCCGACAGTCCACTGAAGCTTTCTTT
j_gene: TRBJ1-4; v_gene: TRBV29-1; abundance: -; d_gene: TRBD1; CDR3aa: CSVFGQGEKLFF; CDR3nt: TGCAGCGTTTTTGGACAGGGAGAAAAACTGTTTTTT
j_gene: TRBJ1-2; v_gene: TRBV5-1; abundance: -; d_gene: TRBD1; CDR3aa: CASSLQGRGTYGYTF; CDR3nt: TGCGCCAGCAGTTTACAGGGGCGCGGGACCTATGGCTACACCTTC
j_gene: TRBJ2-5; v_gene: TRBV5-1; abundance: many; d_gene: TRBD2; CDR3aa: CASSLAGGGAVETQYF; CDR3nt: TGCGCCAGCAGCTTGGCTGGCGGGGGGGCGGTTGAGACCCAGTACTTC
j_gene: TRBJ2-1; v_gene: TRBV5-1; abundance: many; d_gene: -; CDR3aa: CASSFTSPYNEQFF; CDR3nt: TGCGCCAGCAGCTTTACGTCCCCCTACAATGAGCAGTTCTTC
j_gene: TRBJ1-2; v_gene: TRBV6-1; abundance: -; d_gene: -; CDR3aa: CASRNSARIYGYTF; CDR3nt: TGTGCCAGCAGAAATTCCGCCAGGATCTATGGCTACACCTTC
j_gene: TRBJ2-2; v_gene: TRBV11-3; abundance: -; d_gene: TRBD1; CDR3aa: CASSPTRDRNQPRELFF; CDR3nt: TGTGCCAGCAGCCCAACCCGGGACAGGAACCAACCGAGGGAGCTGTTTTTT
j_gene: TRBJ1-1; v_gene: TRBV20-1; abundance: few; d_gene: -; CDR3aa: CSARDWTPGDSLAFF; CDR3nt: TGCAGTGCTAGAGATTGGACTCCAGGTGATTCATTAGCTTTCTTT
j_gene: TRBJ2-2; v_gene: TRBV12-3/TRBV12-4; abundance: -; d_gene: -; CDR3aa: CAIRRTNTGELFF; CDR3nt: TGTGCCATCAGGAGGACGAACACCGGGGAGCTGTTTTTT
j_gene: TRBJ1-1; v_gene: TRBV29-1; abundance: many; d_gene: -; CDR3aa: CSLMEGAEAFF; CDR3nt: TGCAGCCTCATGGAAGGCGCTGAAGCTTTCTTT
j_gene: TRBJ2-3; v_gene: TRBV6-5; abundance: -; d_gene: TRBD1; CDR3aa: CASSYTRTGSTDTQYF; CDR3nt: TGTGCCAGCAGTTACACCCGGACAGGGAGCACAGATACGCAGTATTTT
j_gene: TRBJ1-1; v_gene: TRBV18; abundance: -; d_gene: -; CDR3aa: CASSPPGRGGAEAFF; CDR3nt: TGTGCCAGCTCACCACCTGGCAGGGGAGGGGCTGAAGCTTTCTTT
j_gene: TRBJ2-3; v_gene: TRBV20-1; abundance: many; d_gene: TRBD2; CDR3aa: CSANRAGSTQYF; CDR3nt: TGCAGTGCTAACCGAGCGGGGAGTACGCAGTATTTT
j_gene: TRBJ1-2; v_gene: TRBV20-1; abundance: few; d_gene: TRBD1; CDR3aa: CSARGLRGQNYGYTF; CDR3nt: TGCAGTGCTAGAGGTCTGAGGGGACAGAACTATGGCTACACCTTC
j_gene: TRBJ1-2; v_gene: TRBV28; abundance: -; d_gene: -; CDR3aa: CASRATGIYGYTF; CDR3nt: TGTGCCAGCAGGGCCACAGGAATCTATGGCTACACCTTC
j_gene: TRBJ1-1; v_gene: TRBV29-1; abundance: -; d_gene: -; CDR3aa: CSSLGPNTEAFF; CDR3nt: TGCAGCTCCTTAGGCCCGAACACTGAAGCTTTCTTT
j_gene: TRBJ1-2; v_gene: TRBV5-6; abundance: few; d_gene: -; CDR3aa: CASSIQGHGYTF; CDR3nt: TGTGCCAGCAGCATACAGGGTCATGGCTACACCTTC
j_gene: TRBJ1-2; v_gene: TRBV12-3/TRBV12-4; abundance: few; d_gene: -; CDR3aa: CASRRQSSNYGYTF; CDR3nt: TGTGCCAGCAGGCGACAGTCCTCTAACTATGGCTACACCTTC
j_gene: TRBJ1-1; v_gene: TRBV25-1; abundance: few; d_gene: TRBD1; CDR3aa: CASTPTGGTEAFF; CDR3nt: TGTGCCAGCACCCCGACAGGGGGCACTGAAGCTTTCTTT
j_gene: TRBJ2-3; v_gene: TRBV9; abundance: many; d_gene: -; CDR3aa: CASSAGGPDTQYF; CDR3nt: TGTGCCAGCAGCGCTGGAGGGCCAGATACGCAGTATTTT
j_gene: TRBJ2-2; v_gene: TRBV24-1; abundance: -; d_gene: -; CDR3aa: CATREGRTGELFF; CDR3nt: TGTGCCACCAGGGAAGGGAGGACCGGGGAGCTGTTTTTT
j_gene: TRBJ1-5; v_gene: TRBV5-1; abundance: -; d_gene: TRBD1; CDR3aa: CASSPNSGQERNQPQHF; CDR3nt: TGCGCCAGCAGCCCTAACTCCGGACAGGAGCGCAATCAGCCCCAGCATTTT
j_gene: TRBJ2-3; v_gene: TRBV7-8; abundance: few; d_gene: -; CDR3aa: CASSHRRESTDTQYF; CDR3nt: TGTGCCAGCAGCCACCGCAGGGAAAGCACAGATACGCAGTATTTT
j_gene: TRBJ1-5; v_gene: TRBV6-6; abundance: few; d_gene: -; CDR3aa: CASSFGVGQPQHF; CDR3nt: TGTGCCAGCAGTTTCGGGGTCGGTCAGCCCCAGCATTTT
j_gene: TRBJ2-1; v_gene: TRBV7-9; abundance: few; d_gene: -; CDR3aa: CASSLGWVSSYNEQFF; CDR3nt: TGTGCCAGCAGCTTAGGGTGGGTTTCCAGCTACAATGAGCAGTTCTTC
j_gene: TRBJ2-1; v_gene: TRBV20-1; abundance: few; d_gene: TRBD2; CDR3aa: CSAPGTSGAYNEQFF; CDR3nt: TGCAGTGCGCCCGGGACTAGCGGAGCCTACAATGAGCAGTTCTTC
j_gene: TRBJ2-3; v_gene: TRBV6-5; abundance: -; d_gene: -; CDR3aa: CASSYRDFTDTQYF; CDR3nt: TGTGCCAGCAGCTATCGGGACTTCACAGATACGCAGTATTTT
j_gene: TRBJ1-4; v_gene: TRBV20-1; abundance: many; d_gene: -; CDR3aa: CSARRETNEKLFF; CDR3nt: TGCAGTGCTAGGAGGGAGACTAATGAAAAACTGTTTTTT
j_gene: TRBJ2-3; v_gene: TRBV30; abundance: -; d_gene: TRBD1; CDR3aa: CAWSGARDRDYTDTQYF; CDR3nt: TGTGCCTGGAGTGGGGCCCGGGACAGGGACTACACAGATACGCAGTATTTT
j_gene: TRBJ2-1; v_gene: TRBV20-1; abundance: few; d_gene: TRBD2; CDR3aa: CSARVWSGGGYNEQFF; CDR3nt: TGCAGTGCTAGAGTTTGGAGCGGGGGTGGGTACAATGAGCAGTTCTTC
j_gene: TRBJ1-5; v_gene: TRBV12-3/TRBV12-4; abundance: -; d_gene: TRBD1; CDR3aa: CASNSGRTGSTDQPQHF; CDR3nt: TGTGCCAGCAATTCGGGCAGGACAGGGTCTACTGATCAGCCCCAGCATTTT
j_gene: TRBJ2-7; v_gene: TRBV29-1; abundance: -; d_gene: -; CDR3aa: CSASLDINYEQYF; CDR3nt: TGCAGCGCCTCTTTAGACATCAACTACGAGCAGTACTTC
j_gene: TRBJ2-3; v_gene: TRBV11-2; abundance: many; d_gene: -; CDR3aa: CASSPRGGASTDTQYF; CDR3nt: TGTGCCAGCAGCCCCCGGGGTGGCGCCAGCACAGATACGCAGTATTTT
j_gene: TRBJ2-4; v_gene: TRBV19; abundance: few; d_gene: TRBD1; CDR3aa: CASSIENRGPTKNIQYF; CDR3nt: TGTGCCAGTAGTATAGAGAACAGGGGGCCGACCAAAAACATTCAGTACTTC